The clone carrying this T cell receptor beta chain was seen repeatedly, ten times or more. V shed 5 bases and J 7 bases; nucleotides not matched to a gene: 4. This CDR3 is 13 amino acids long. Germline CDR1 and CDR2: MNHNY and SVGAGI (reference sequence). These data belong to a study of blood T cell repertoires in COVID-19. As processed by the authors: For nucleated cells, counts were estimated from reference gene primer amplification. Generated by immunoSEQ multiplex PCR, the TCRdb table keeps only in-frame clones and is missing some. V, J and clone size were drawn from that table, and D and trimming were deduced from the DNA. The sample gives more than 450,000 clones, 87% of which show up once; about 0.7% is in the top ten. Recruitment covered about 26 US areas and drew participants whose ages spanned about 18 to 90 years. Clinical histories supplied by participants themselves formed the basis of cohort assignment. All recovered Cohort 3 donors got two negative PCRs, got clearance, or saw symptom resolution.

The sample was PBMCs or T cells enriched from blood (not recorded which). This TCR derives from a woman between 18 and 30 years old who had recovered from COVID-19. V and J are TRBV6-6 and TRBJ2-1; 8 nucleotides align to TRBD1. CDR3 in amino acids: CASSLRTGNEQFF. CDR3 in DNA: TGTGCCAGCAGTCTACGGACAGGGAATGAGCAGTTCTTC.